This TCR beta chain was sequenced during a study of blood T cell repertoires in COVID-19. This CDR3 comprises 14 residues. CDR1 is LGHDT and CDR2 is YNNKEL in the germline V gene (reference sequence). The V segment lost 3 bases and the J segment 6 bases; nucleotides outside the gene matches: 4. The table came from immunoSEQ multiplex PCR; TCRdb's copy has only in-frame clones and leaves some out. The sample lists about 42,000 clones; about 78% were seen once. Sample: peripheral blood. The chain links TRBV3-1 (or the pseudogene TRBV3-2) to TRBJ2-2; 7 bases agree with TRBD1. The sequence came from a man between 65 and 85 years old with active or convalescent COVID-19. The CDR3 loop is CASSHLQGSGELFF. The CDR3 DNA is TGTGCCAGCAGCCATTTACAGGGGTCCGGGGAGCTGTTTTTT.